The sequence of this T cell receptor beta chain was determined in a study of blood T cells in healthy people across ages. Study findings and constraints: Naive T cell percentage showed a strong correlation with the diversity of TCR beta.

This clonotype was counted only a few times. The antigen is undetermined. Healthy individuals of Caucasian origin from Russia, aged about 6 to 95, served as donors. A second PCR, run for roughly 6 to 11 cycles, used a sample-barcoded 5' primer plus a J-beta primer mix. TCRdb passed the 5' RACE reads through MiXCR, listing each CDR3 protein once. The table lists roughly 900,000 distinct CDR3 sequences, under 30% of them singletons. Looked up from germline, CDR1 is MDHEN and CDR2 is SYDVKM. The CDR3 sequence is 16 residues long. The V end was cut by 3 bases, the J end by 2 bases, with 11 bases between. J is TRBJ2-6 and V is TRBV28, with D possibly called TRBD1 or TRBD2 (5 bases each). Sequencing used blood. This sequence originates from a woman of 80 years or more in good health. This CDR3 is CASSFKGRAGANVLTF. The CDR3 bases are TGTGCCAGCAGTTTCAAGGGGCGGGCTGGGGCCAACGTCCTGACTTTC.